This T cell receptor (beta chain) originates from a study of T cell responses to AZD1222 COVID-19 vaccine. Study findings and constraints: Most donors were white British and more were female, and clonal diversity was possibly underestimated.

It was second doses at about 4 or about 12 weeks that were pooled. CDR1 and CDR2 from the germline V gene are SGHTA and FQGTGA. The V and J ends lost 5 bases and 7 bases, in that order; junction bases with no gene match: 7. The CDR3 totals 13 residues. About this clone: What it binds is not known.

The repertoire was sequenced with immunoSEQ multiplex PCR; TCRdb's copy has only in-frame clones and lacks some. The sample includes 150,000 to 250,000 clones, 80% to 95% of them seen just once. This chain uses TRBV7-3 with TRBJ1-1; 7 nucleotides agree with TRBD1. This sample comprised peripheral blood, obtained 28 days after the second AZD1222 dose. This sequence originates from an adult who received the AZD1222 COVID-19 vaccine. CDR3 residues: CASSRDSGGEAFF. The CDR3 bases are TGTGCCAGCAGCCGGGACAGCGGTGGTGAAGCTTTCTTT.